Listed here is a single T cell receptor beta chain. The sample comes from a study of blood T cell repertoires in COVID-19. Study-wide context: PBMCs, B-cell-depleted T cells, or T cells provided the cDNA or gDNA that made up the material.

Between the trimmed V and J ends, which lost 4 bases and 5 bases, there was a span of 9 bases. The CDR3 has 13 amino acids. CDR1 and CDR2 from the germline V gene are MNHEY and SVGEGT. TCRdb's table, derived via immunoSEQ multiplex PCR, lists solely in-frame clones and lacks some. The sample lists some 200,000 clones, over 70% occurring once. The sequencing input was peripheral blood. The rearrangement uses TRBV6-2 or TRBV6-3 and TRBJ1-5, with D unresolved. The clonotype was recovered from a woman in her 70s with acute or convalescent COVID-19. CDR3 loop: CASSSMADQPQHF. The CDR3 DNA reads TGTGCCAGCAGTTCCATGGCGGATCAGCCCCAGCATTTT.